The rows below give T cell receptor beta chains drawn from one sample of a study of metastatic and nonmetastatic thyroid tumors. TCRdb redid the clone calls on the PCR reads using MiXCR. The data show tens of thousands of clones, under 15% seen once. Sequenced sample: tumor tissue. Receptors originate from a female donor with papillary thyroid cancer or a benign thyroid nodule (not recorded which). Some clones in this sample may be carry-over from other donors' samples. Both conserved end residues are part of each CDR3. D genes are given only for firm matches. Not every row has a clone size; where given, it reads once, few, many or a size class.

v_call,j_call,clone_size,d_call,cdr3_nt,cdr3_aa
TRBV5-4,TRBJ1-2,many,NA,TGTGCCAGCAGCCCAACAGGAGCCTATGGCTACACCTTC,CASSPTGAYGYTF
TRBV10-3,TRBJ2-1,many,TRBD2,TGTGCCATCAGATCTAGCGGGTCCCGGGCTACTACAAATGAGCAGTTCTTC,CAIRSSGSRATTNEQFF
TRBV6-1,TRBJ2-7,many,TRBD1,TGTGCCAGCAGAACGACCAAGGGACAGGGATCCTACGAGCAGTACTTC,CASRTTKGQGSYEQYF
TRBV7-6,TRBJ2-5,many,NA,TGTGCCAGCAGCTTGTCCGGAGAGACCCAGTACTTC,CASSLSGETQYF
TRBV6-1,TRBJ1-3,many,NA,TGTGCCAGCGGAGAGGGAAACACCATATATTTT,CASGEGNTIYF
TRBV12-3/TRBV12-4,TRBJ1-1,NA,NA,TGTGCCAGCAGTTTCGGGACTGTTAACACTGAAGCTTTCTTT,CASSFGTVNTEAFF
TRBV15,TRBJ2-5,many,TRBD1,TGTGCCACCAGCGCCGGGACAGGGAGGCAAGAGACCCAGTACTTC,CATSAGTGRQETQYF
TRBV24-1,TRBJ2-5,many,TRBD1,TGTGCCACCAGTGATCCGGGACAGGGGCCAGAGACCCAGTACTTC,CATSDPGQGPETQYF
TRBV3-1,TRBJ2-3,many,NA,TGTGCCAGCAGCCAAGTGGGCGGGCGCCGAACTGGGGATACGCAGTATTTT,CASSQVGGRRTGDTQYF
TRBV4-1,TRBJ2-7,NA,NA,TGCGCCAGCCTGCCTCAACAGGTTGCTGAAGTAATCGAGCAGTACTTC,CASLPQQVAEVIEQYF
TRBV5-1,TRBJ2-7,many,TRBD1,TGCGCCAGCGCCACCGGGACAGGGGGCCGAAGGTACGAGCAGTACTTC,CASATGTGGRRYEQYF
TRBV27,TRBJ1-1,many,NA,TGTGCCAGCAGTACCGGGACGGGTGAAGCTTTCTTT,CASSTGTGEAFF
TRBV5-1,TRBJ2-1,many,NA,TGCGCCAGCTCAAGGGGGGGCGAGCAGTTCTTC,CASSRGGEQFF
TRBV12-3/TRBV12-4,TRBJ2-3,many,NA,TGTGCCAGCAGTTTAGGCAGGGTGGAAGTCACAGATACGCAGTATTTT,CASSLGRVEVTDTQYF
TRBV2,TRBJ1-2,many,TRBD1,TGTGCCAGTTGGACAGGGGAGGACTATGGCTACACCTTC,CASWTGEDYGYTF
TRBV7-9,TRBJ2-2,NA,NA,TGTGCCAGCAGCTTAGACGACGGGGAGCTGTTTTTT,CASSLDDGELFF
TRBV12-3/TRBV12-4,TRBJ2-7,many,NA,TGTGCCAGCAGTTTAGCATCTGGGAATCGCTACGAGCAGTACTTC,CASSLASGNRYEQYF
TRBV28,TRBJ1-5,many,TRBD1,TGTGCCAGCAGTTTATCGGGACAGCCAGTTTTTGGCAATCAGCCCCAGCATTTT,CASSLSGQPVFGNQPQHF
TRBV13,TRBJ1-3,many,TRBD1,TGTGCCAGCAGGGCCGGGACAGGGGGAAACACCATATATTTT,CASRAGTGGNTIYF
TRBV27,TRBJ2-7,many,NA,TGTGCCAGCAGCTCCCCCCCCTACGAGCAGTACTTC,CASSSPPYEQYF
TRBV5-1,TRBJ1-1,many,NA,TGCGCCAGCAGGAATGAGATGGACACTGAAGCTTTCTTT,CASRNEMDTEAFF
TRBV6-1,TRBJ1-2,many,NA,TGTGCCAGCCATGGACAGTATGGCTACACCTTC,CASHGQYGYTF
TRBV27,TRBJ2-7,many,NA,TGTGCCAGCAGTCCCAACAGGGGAGGTAGCTCCTACGAGCAGTACTTC,CASSPNRGGSSYEQYF
TRBV28,TRBJ1-5,many,NA,TGTGCCAGCAGTCCAGTCACCTCGGGACACCTAAAGAGCAATCAGCCCCAGCATTTT,CASSPVTSGHLKSNQPQHF
TRBV5-1,TRBJ2-5,many,NA,TGCGCCAGCAGCCCAACAGAGTACCAAGAGACCCAGTACTTC,CASSPTEYQETQYF
TRBV6-1,TRBJ2-7,many,NA,TGTGCCGCCAGGGACTACGAGCAGTACTTC,CAARDYEQYF
TRBV7-2,TRBJ2-3,many,NA,TGTGCCAGCAGCTTATTGGGTATTACAGATACGCAGTATTTT,CASSLLGITDTQYF
TRBV27,TRBJ1-6,NA,NA,TGTGCCAGTTCATGGGAGTGGAGGGCACCCCTCCACTTT,CASSWEWRAPLHF
TRBV15,TRBJ2-5,many,NA,TGTGCCACCAGCAGAGGAAAAGCTGGCGAGACCCAGTACTTC,CATSRGKAGETQYF
TRBV28,TRBJ2-5,many,NA,TGTGCCAGCAGTTTTCTCGAGACCCAGTACTTC,CASSFLETQYF
TRBV4-1,TRBJ2-7,many,TRBD1,TGCGCCAGCAGCGCACAGCCGGGACAGGGCTACGAGCAGTACTTC,CASSAQPGQGYEQYF
TRBV11-3,TRBJ2-2,many,NA,TGTGCCAGCGGTAGGGACACCGGGGAGCTGTTTTTT,CASGRDTGELFF